In this sample, the clone carrying this T cell receptor (beta chain) turned up a few times. V gave up 4 bases and J gave up 0 bases, with 11 bases separating them. The germline V gene has CDR1 SGHRS and CDR2 YFSETQ. This CDR3 comprises 15 residues. This sample stems from a study of identical twins. TCRdb reanalysed the 5' RACE reads using MiXCR and keeps one entry per CDR3 protein. The data show 500,000 to 700,000 distinct CDR3 sequences, 7.1% seen once. Another study also made use of these data, one on yellow fever vaccine responses in identical twins.

This TCR was sampled from a woman under 30 in good health. The chain employs TRBV5-1 and TRBJ1-3; tentative D call: TRBD1 (5 bases). Source material: PBMCs. In DNA form, the CDR3 reads TGCGCCAGCAGCCCCGAGGGGCTCTCTGGAAACACCATATATTTT. Protein: CASSPEGLSGNTIYF.